This TCR beta chain stems from a study of shared clonotypes between healthy human individuals. Naive-designated CD8 cells lacked CD45RO, were positively enriched for CCR7, and omitted terminally differentiated effector memory CD45RA+ cells. Germline CDR1 SGHAT, CDR2 FQNNGV. The CDR3 length is 14 residues. Losses at the gene ends were 6 bases for V and 4 bases for J; bases not matched to a gene: 9. Clones were sequenced by immunoSEQ multiplex PCR, and TCRdb holds only the in-frame ones, with some missing. The top ten clones hold approximately 24% of a sample with around 700,000 clones, 90% to 95% of them seen once.

The V and J genes are TRBV11-2 and TRBJ2-7; 7 nucleotides line up with TRBD2. This TCR was recovered from a young man in good health. Sequences were obtained from naive CD8+ T cells sorted from blood. CDR3 coding DNA: TGTGCCAGCAGTCTCACACCGGGACTATACGAGCAGTACTTC. Translation gives CASSLTPGLYEQYF.